The clone carrying this T cell receptor (beta chain) came up a few times. The antigen remains undetermined. Germline CDR1 SNHLY, CDR2 FYNNEI. Trimming cost V 6 bases and J 8 bases, with 6 bases left between them. The CDR3 runs to 10 residues. 5'RACE with constant-segment primers built TCRalpha and TCRbeta cDNA libraries with UMIs. TCRdb re-analysed the 5' RACE reads in MiXCR, keeping a single row per CDR3 protein. The sample includes fewer than 350,000 distinct CDR3 sequences, approximately 15% of them seen just once. This sample is drawn from a study of T-cell memory formation after mild COVID-19. Study results and limitations: Pre-infection memory harbored some responding clones, suggesting cross-reactive memory joined. Shrinking CD4+ clones resided mostly in CM and EM, and CD8+ ones in EMRA. CD4/CD8 balance characterized clones contracting day 15 to 85, and CD4+ skew characterized later expanders.

The genes are TRBV2 and TRBJ2-3, with D unresolved. The material sequenced was PBMCs or a T cell subset sorted from them (not recorded which). The TCR was taken from a man between 18 and 35 years old who had mild COVID-19 (a few samples of this study predate the infection). Cell type and time point are not known. CDR3 sequence: CASRDRTQYF. For the CDR3, the DNA is TGTGCCAGCAGAGATCGTACGCAGTATTTT.